This T cell receptor beta chain is drawn from a study of blood T cell repertoires in COVID-19. Study summary: Samples came from the United States, Italy and Spain, spanning acute and convalescent COVID-19. PBMCs, B-cell-depleted T cells, or T cells were the source of the cDNA or gDNA that made up the material.

Clones were sequenced by immunoSEQ multiplex PCR, and TCRdb holds only the in-frame ones, with some missing. The sample yields roughly 180,000 clones, more than 70% seen once. V was clipped by 1 base and J by 3 bases, with 18 bases between them. This CDR3 has 17 residues. Germline V gene data show CDR1 as MNHNS and CDR2 as SASEGT. Cohort placement rested on clinical history that participants reported themselves. Before being deemed recovered, Cohort 3 donors had two negative PCRs, clearance, or symptom resolution. Sequenced: PBMCs or T cells enriched from blood (not recorded which). The gene calls are TRBV6-1 and TRBJ1-2; D is uncertain. The TCR was taken from a woman in her twenties or thirties who had recovered from COVID-19. CDR3 region: CASSEDMSTVVDYGYTF. For the CDR3, the DNA is TGTGCCAGCAGTGAAGATATGAGCACCGTGGTGGACTATGGCTACACCTTC.